This T cell receptor beta chain was retrieved from a study of human T cells and chemical hapten exposure. Time point: pre-sensitization, week 0. Treatment here: therapeutic diphenylcyclopropenone sensitization with weekly scalp DPC. Within the library, unique molecular identifiers were attached to each individual cDNA molecule. MiXCR was run by TCRdb on the RACE reads, yielding one entry per CDR3 protein. The table lists 280,000 or so distinct CDR3 sequences, around 7.7% of them singletons. In germline, CDR1 is MNHEY, CDR2 SMNVEV (reference sequence). The CDR3 covers 14 residues. The germline V and J ends were trimmed by 3 bases and 1 base, with 9 bases remaining between them.

The chain combines TRBV27 with TRBJ1-2, with D uncertain. Source: whole blood, taken in connection with sensitization to the hapten diphenylcyclopropenone (DPC). This receptor was taken from a man aged 18 to 35 with alopecia areata. Some clones in this sample may be carry-over from other donors' samples. The CDR3, as DNA: TGTGCCAGCAGTTTTTCAGGACTTAACTATGGCTACACCTTC. Protein sequence: CASSFSGLNYGYTF.